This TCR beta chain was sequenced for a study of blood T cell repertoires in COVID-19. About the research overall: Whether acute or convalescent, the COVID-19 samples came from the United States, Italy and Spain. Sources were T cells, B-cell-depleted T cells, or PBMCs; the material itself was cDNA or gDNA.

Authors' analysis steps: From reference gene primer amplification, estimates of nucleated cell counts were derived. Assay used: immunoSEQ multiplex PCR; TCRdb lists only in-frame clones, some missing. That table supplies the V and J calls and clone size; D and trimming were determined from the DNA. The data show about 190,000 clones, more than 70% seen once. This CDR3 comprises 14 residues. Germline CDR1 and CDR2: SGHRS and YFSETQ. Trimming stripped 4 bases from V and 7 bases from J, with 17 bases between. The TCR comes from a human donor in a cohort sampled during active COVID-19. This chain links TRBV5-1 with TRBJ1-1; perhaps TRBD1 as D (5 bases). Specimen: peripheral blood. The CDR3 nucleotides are TGCGCCAGCAGCCACAAAACAGGTTCCAGTGAAGCTTTCTTT. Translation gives CASSHKTGSSEAFF.